A single sample is the source of the 32 T cell receptor beta chains below, sequenced in a study of T cell repertoires in cytomegalovirus infection. Antigens of these TCRs are unknown. TCRdb reprocessed the reads with MiXCR, giving one entry per CDR3 protein. The repertoire includes more than 300,000 distinct CDR3 sequences, nearly 35% of them detected once, and about 13% sits in the top ten. Sample: cultured PBMCs, taken from culture after CMV antigen stimulation. The receptors shown here come from a human donor in good health (CMV status not recorded). Some clones in this sample may be carry-over from other donors' samples.

There are many counts of this clonotype. The gene calls are TRBV4-2 and TRBJ2-2, with a weak D call TRBD1 (5 bases). CDR3 length: 15 residues. Germline V gives CDR1 LGHNA, CDR2 YNFKEQ. V lost 4 bases and J lost 6, with 15 bases in between. The CDR3 DNA follows: TGTGCCAGCAGCCCCAACCGGCTAGGGGCCGGGGAGCTGTTTTTT. It encodes CASSPNRLGAGELFF.

This clonotype was counted between two and nine times. This rearrangement joins TRBV7-2 to TRBJ2-7; 7 bases fit TRBD1. The germline V gene has CDR1 SGHTA and CDR2 FQGNSA. The CDR3 is 14 residues long. V shed 5 bases, J shed 5 bases, and the junction held 9 bases outside the gene matches. The CDR3 nucleotides read TGTGCCAGCAGCGACCGACAGGGTGTCAACGAGCAGTACTTC. Encoded protein: CASSDRQGVNEQYF.

Many counts were recorded for this clonotype. This chain uses TRBV7-2 with TRBJ2-7, with 12 bases that match TRBD2. Germline V gene lookup returns CDR1 SGHTA and CDR2 FQGNSA. The V and J ends lost 5 bases and 2 bases, in that order; junction bases with no gene match: 13. The CDR3 totals 18 residues. CDR3 loop: CASSISTSGSNRAYEQYF. The DNA of the CDR3 is TGTGCCAGCAGCATATCGACTAGCGGGAGTAATCGCGCCTACGAGCAGTACTTC. Variable domain in full (rest from reference TRBV7-2 and TRBJ2-7): GAGVSQSPSNKVTEKGKDVELRCDPISGHTALYWYRQSLGQGLEFLIYFQGNSAPDKSGLPSDRFSAERTGGSVSTLTIQRTQQEDSAVYLCASSISTSGSNRAYEQYFGPGTRLTVT.

This rearrangement joins TRBV30 to TRBJ1-1; no clear D. The germline V gene encodes CDR1 GTSNPN and CDR2 SVGIG (reference sequence). V was shortened by 0 bases and J by 1 base, with 9 bases between the two germline ends. The CDR3 sequence is 14 residues long. CDR3 DNA sequence: TGTGCCTGGAGTGTACGAGCTAGGAACACTGAAGCTTTCTTT. As protein: CAWSVRARNTEAFF.

A few counts support this clonotype. CDR3 region: CASSAGQGEETQYF. Here the CDR3 DNA reads TGTGCCAGCAGCGCAGGACAGGGGGAAGAGACCCAGTACTTC. V is TRBV9 and J is TRBJ2-5, with TRBD1 matching 10 bases. This CDR3 is 14 amino acids long. CDR1 is SGDLS and CDR2 is YYNGEE in the germline V gene. V lost 3 bases and J lost 3; bases outside the gene matches: 2.

The rearrangement joins TRBV19 to TRBJ2-7; D remains unclear. The ends were cut back, 4 bases at V and 3 bases at J, with 7 bases in the middle. This CDR3 is built from 12 residues. Per germline, CDR1 LNHDA and CDR2 SQIVND (reference sequence). The CDR3 is CASSRQDYEQYF. CDR3 DNA sequence: TGTGCCAGTAGTAGACAAGACTACGAGCAGTACTTC.

The chain has TRBV6-1 and TRBJ2-1; D gene uncertain. The germline V gene has CDR1 MNHNS and CDR2 SASEGT. V lost 5 bases, J lost 3 bases, and 8 bases lay in between. This CDR3 region has 13 residues. CDR3 coding DNA: TGTGCCAGCAGTCTCATAAACTACAATGAGCAGTTCTTC. Its protein is CASSLINYNEQFF.

This chain connects TRBV11-2 to TRBJ1-4; TRBD1 is a possible D gene (5 bases). Trimming shortened V by 11 bases and J by 8 bases, and 15 bases separated the two germline ends. CDR1 SGHAT and CDR2 FQNNGV come from the germline V gene. The CDR3 is 12 amino acids. In DNA form, the CDR3 reads TGTGCCGTCGGGGGTGTCGGAGAAAAACTGTTTTTT. It translates to CAVGGVGEKLFF.

V and J are TRBV6-8 and TRBJ2-2; D is unclear. Trimming took off 1 base at V and 4 bases at J, with 4 bases between the two ends. Germline CDR1 reads MNHGY; CDR2 reads SAAAGT. The CDR3 has 13 residues. For the CDR3, the DNA is TGTGCCAGCAGTTACTATCTCACCGGGGAGCTGTTTTTT. This codes for CASSYYLTGELFF.

J is TRBJ2-3 and V is TRBV27, with TRBD2 identical over 9 bases. Germline-derived CDR1 and CDR2 are MNHEY and SMNVEV (reference sequence). CDR3 size: 15 residues. V lost 5 bases, J lost 8 bases, and 11 bases stayed unmatched. The CDR3 loop reads CASSPLAGFGRTQYF. The CDR3 bases are TGTGCCAGCAGTCCCCTAGCGGGATTCGGTCGTACGCAGTATTTT.

In its sample, this clonotype was seen once. The chain uses TRBV25-1 and TRBJ1-6; 9 bases are a match to TRBD1. The CDR3 is made up of 14 amino acids. V shed 6 bases, J shed 7 bases, and the junction held 4 bases outside the gene matches. In germline, CDR1 is MGHDK, CDR2 SYGVNS. This chain's CDR3 is CASRRQGENSPLHF. The CDR3 coding sequence is TGTGCCAGCAGGCGACAGGGGGAGAATTCACCCCTCCACTTT.

The V call is TRBV6-2 or TRBV6-3, the J call TRBJ2-1; 9 nucleotides match TRBD2. CDR1 and CDR2 from the germline V gene are MNHEY and SVGEGT. The trim removed 5 bases at V and 6 bases at J, leaving 8 bases unmatched. This CDR3 has 15 amino acids. The CDR3 bases are TGTGCCAGCAGTACCCCACTAGCGGGTTTCAATGAGCAGTTCTTC. Protein sequence: CASSTPLAGFNEQFF.

The chain uses TRBV28 and TRBJ1-3, with 7 nucleotides matching TRBD1. Germline loops: CDR1 MDHEN, CDR2 SYDVKM. V gave up 5 bases and J gave up 2 bases; unmatched junction bases: 9. The CDR3 length is 16 residues. The CDR3 protein is CASSPPMTGTGNTIYF. CDR3 DNA: TGTGCCAGCAGTCCCCCAATGACAGGGACTGGAAACACCATATATTTT. Filled out from reference TRBV28 and TRBJ1-3, the complete variable domain reads DVKVTQSSRYLVKRTGEKVFLECVQDMDHENMFWYRQDPGLGLRLIYFSYDVKMKEKGDIPEGYSVSREKKERFSLILESASTNQTSMYLCASSPPMTGTGNTIYFGEGSWLTVV.

The chain is built from TRBV29-1 and TRBJ1-2; 9 positions agree with TRBD1. J was trimmed by 4 bases and V by 4 bases; bases with no gene match: 4. Germline V gives CDR1 SQVTM, CDR2 ANQGSEA. The CDR3 loop spans 13 amino acids. DNA for the CDR3: TGCAGCGTTGCCGGGACAGGGACCTATGGCTACACCTTC. Residues: CSVAGTGTYGYTF.

The chain joins TRBV19 to TRBJ1-2, with TRBD1 as a possible D gene (5 bases). Germline CDR1 is LNHDA and CDR2 is SQIVND (reference sequence). The ends were cut back, 5 bases at V and 8 bases at J, with 12 bases in the middle. This CDR3 is built from 12 residues. Written as DNA, the CDR3 is TGTGCCAGTAGTTCCCGGGGCGGGGGCTACACCTTC. Translating gives CASSSRGGGYTF.

This sequence joins TRBV5-8 and TRBJ2-6, with D possibly being TRBD1 (6 bases). There are 17 residues in the CDR3. The germline V and J ends were trimmed by 3 bases and 0 bases, with 13 bases remaining between them. Looked up from germline, CDR1 is SGHTS and CDR2 is YDEGEE. The CDR3 nucleotides are TGTGCCAGCAGCTCGGGGACATTCAGCTCTGGGGCCAACGTCCTGACTTTC. Its protein product is CASSSGTFSSGANVLTF.

This clonotype was seen ten or more times. The rearrangement joins TRBV7-9 to TRBJ2-2; D not resolved. The CDR3 is made up of 14 amino acids. V shed 5 bases and J shed 1 base, with 8 bases lying between them. CDR1 is SEHNR and CDR2 is FQNEAQ in the germline V gene (reference sequence). The CDR3 DNA follows: TGTGCCAGCAGCGCCAACTTGAACACCGGGGAGCTGTTTTTT. Its protein product is CASSANLNTGELFF. The full variable domain, its missing parts supplied by reference TRBV7-9 and TRBJ2-2, is DTGVSQNPRHKITKRGQNVTFRCDPISEHNRLYWYRQTLGQGPEFLTYFQNEAQLEKSRLLSDRFSAERPKGSFSTLEIQRTEQGDSAMYLCASSANLNTGELFFGEGSRLTVL.

This clonotype was observed many times. The V call is TRBV7-2, the J call TRBJ1-1; 7 nucleotides line up with TRBD1. Looked up from germline, CDR1 is SGHTA and CDR2 is FQGNSA. The CDR3 runs 20 residues. The V gene end was trimmed by 5 bases and the J gene end by 5 bases; junction bases not matched to a gene: 26. The CDR3 protein is CASSAEPQNRGTGSNTEAFF. The DNA of the CDR3 is TGTGCCAGCAGCGCTGAACCGCAAAACAGGGGAACGGGGTCGAATACTGAAGCTTTCTTT.

As for this clonotype: One end of the junction is discordant with germline, which a read error may explain. This chain's CDR3 is CARRLTGVVDEQFF. CDR3 nucleotides: TGTGCCCGCAGACTTACCGGGGTAGTGGATGAGCAGTTCTTC. The chain links TRBV6-5 to TRBJ2-1; tentative D call: TRBD2 (5 bases). From germline, CDR1 is MNHEY and CDR2 SVGAGI. This CDR3 has 14 residues.

Only a few counts were recorded for this clonotype. The chain is built from TRBV7-8 and TRBJ1-4; no firm D call. The germline V gene encodes CDR1 SGHVS and CDR2 FQNEAQ. CDR3 length equals 15 residues. V gave up 2 bases and J gave up 6 bases, with 13 bases separating them. As DNA, the CDR3 is TGTGCCAGCAGCTTAACACCACAAAGTCATGAAAAACTGTTTTTT. Amino acids: CASSLTPQSHEKLFF.

The chain employs TRBV7-2 and TRBJ1-2, with D perhaps TRBD1 (6 bases). Looked up from germline, CDR1 is SGHTA and CDR2 is FQGNSA. The CDR3 is 13 residues long. The ends were cut back, 5 bases at V and 8 bases at J, with 15 bases in the middle. The CDR3 sequence: CASSGRGLGGYTF. The CDR3 region has the DNA TGTGCCAGCAGCGGGCGGGGGCTCGGGGGCTACACCTTC. The whole variable domain, remainder taken from reference TRBV7-2 and TRBJ1-2, is GAGVSQSPSNKVTEKGKDVELRCDPISGHTALYWYRQSLGQGLEFLIYFQGNSAPDKSGLPSDRFSAERTGGSVSTLTIQRTQQEDSAVYLCASSGRGLGGYTFGSGTRLTVV.

Ten or more counts support this clonotype. This sequence joins TRBV7-2 and TRBJ2-5; D might be TRBD1 (8 bases). Per germline, CDR1 SGHTA and CDR2 FQGNSA. V was clipped by 4 bases and J by 5 bases, with 17 bases between them. The CDR3 spans 15 residues. DNA for the CDR3: TGTGCCAGCAGCTCCAGACAGGGGAGGGTGGAGACCCAGTACTTC. The encoded protein is CASSSRQGRVETQYF.

Only a few counts were recorded for this clonotype. The V and J genes are TRBV2 and TRBJ2-5, with D possibly TRBD2 on 7 matching bases. Germline CDR1 and CDR2: SNHLY and FYNNEI. V shed 10 bases and J shed 5 bases, with 17 bases lying between them. This CDR3 is 13 amino acids long. CDR3 nucleotide sequence: TGTGCCACTAGAGGGGGGGTAGGCGAGACCCAGTACTTC. This sequence encodes CATRGGVGETQYF.

This clonotype was seen repeatedly, ten times or more. The J gene is TRBJ2-3, the V gene TRBV7-2, with 10 nucleotides matching TRBD2. This CDR3 is 17 amino acids long. With 5 bases clipped from V and 2 bases from J, the junction kept 10 bases outside the gene matches. Germline assignment: CDR1 SGHTA and CDR2 FQGNSA. CDR3 region: CASSPLTSGSLTDTQYF. In nucleotides, the CDR3 is TGTGCCAGCAGCCCTCTGACTAGCGGGTCTCTCACAGATACGCAGTATTTT.

Comment on this clonotype: An end of the junction does not agree with germline; a read error may underlie this. The rearrangement links TRBV7-6 to TRBJ1-5, with D possibly TRBD1 on 6 matching bases. The CDR3 runs to 14 residues. In germline, CDR1 is SGHVS, CDR2 FNYEAQ. CDR3 sequence: CASSPTGGNQPHHF. The CDR3 DNA reads TGTGCCAGCAGCCCGACAGGAGGCAATCAGCCCCACCATTTT.

Here the CDR3 reads CASSLGGGRSYGYTF. CDR3 nucleotides: TGTGCCAGCAGTTTAGGGGGGGGGCGGTCTTATGGCTACACCTTC. The gene calls are TRBV28 and TRBJ1-2, with D possibly matching TRBD1 (6 bases). CDR1 and CDR2 from the germline V gene are MDHEN and SYDVKM. The V and J ends lost 2 bases and 5 bases respectively, with 15 bases between them. The CDR3 is 15 amino acids.

The rearrangement links TRBV12-5 to TRBJ2-1; D remains ambiguous. Germline V gene lookup returns CDR1 LGHNT and CDR2 FRNRAP. V was cut by 5 bases and J by 2 bases, with 10 bases left in between. The CDR3 is 14 amino acids. The CDR3 region has the DNA TGTGCTAGTGGTAAGCTCAATACCTACAATGAGCAGTTCTTC. Protein sequence: CASGKLNTYNEQFF.

This rearrangement joins TRBV12-3 or TRBV12-4 to TRBJ1-2, with 7 bases matching TRBD1. Trimming took 10 bases from V and 1 from J; bases not matched to a gene: 6. The CDR3 has 13 amino acids. Here the CDR3 DNA reads TGTGCCACCCACGGGGACAGTAACTATGGCTACACCTTC. This translates into CATHGDSNYGYTF.

CDR3 protein: CASSPSPYEQYF. For the CDR3, the DNA is TGTGCCAGCAGCCCAAGTCCCTACGAGCAGTACTTC. J is TRBJ2-7 and V is TRBV3-1; no definite D call. Germline CDR1 LGHDT, CDR2 YNNKEL (reference sequence). This CDR3 is 12 amino acids long. V was cut by 4 bases and J by 2 bases, with 6 bases left in between.

This clonotype was counted between two and nine times. The V gene is TRBV7-9, the J gene TRBJ2-7, with 8 bases matching TRBD1. After removal of 5 bases from V and 0 bases from J, the junction contained 9 bases not matched to a gene. Germline-derived CDR1 and CDR2 are SEHNR and FQNEAQ (reference sequence). The CDR3 sequence is 16 residues long. The chain's CDR3 is CASSPGGGISSYEQYF. In nucleotides, the CDR3 is TGTGCCAGCAGCCCAGGGGGCGGGATTAGCTCCTACGAGCAGTACTTC. The full variable domain, completed using reference TRBV7-9 and TRBJ2-7, is DTGVSQNPRHKITKRGQNVTFRCDPISEHNRLYWYRQTLGQGPEFLTYFQNEAQLEKSRLLSDRFSAERPKGSFSTLEIQRTEQGDSAMYLCASSPGGGISSYEQYFGPGTRLTVT.

This chain joins TRBV6-1 and TRBJ2-1, with D tentatively TRBD1 or TRBD2 (6 bases each). Germline CDR1 and CDR2: MNHNS and SASEGT. V shed 7 bases and J shed 7 bases, with 23 bases lying between them. This CDR3 region has 16 residues. The CDR3 region is CASINPGASDLNEQFF. For the CDR3, the DNA is TGTGCCAGCATCAACCCGGGGGCTAGCGATTTAAATGAGCAGTTCTTC.

The chain carries TRBV11-1 and TRBJ2-7; D remains unclear. CDR3 length: 14 amino acids. Trimming shortened V by 8 bases and J by 0 bases, and 14 bases separated the two germline ends. Germline assignment: CDR1 SGHAT and CDR2 FQDESV (reference sequence). CDR3 nucleotides: TGTGCCAGCCGTTCGGGCCTTAGCTCCTACGAGCAGTACGTC. Protein: CASRSGLSSYEQYV.